This T cell receptor beta chain was captured by sequencing in a study of graft-versus-host responses after intestinal transplantation. Study outcomes and limitations: After transplant, early declines in HvG clones were associated with peak levels of circulating GvH clones.

The authors seeded about 200,000 CFSE-labeled responder cells together with about 200,000 irradiated stimulator cells tagged with violet dye. Measured with immunoSEQ multiplex PCR; TCRdb has only the in-frame clones, and not every one. Of about 14,000 clones in the sample, just over 35% were seen once. This clone has a handful of counts. V was clipped by 3 bases and J by 4 bases; unmatched bases: 6. This CDR3 is built from 15 residues. Germline V gene data show CDR1 as MNHEY and CDR2 as SMNVEV (reference sequence). The chain is built from TRBV27 and TRBJ1-2, with TRBD1 identical over 9 bases. The material was alloreactive CD8+ T cells from a mixed lymphocyte reaction culture, obtained before intestinal transplant. As to subset: CFSE-low proliferating T cells sorted from roughly six-day pre-transplant mixed lymphocyte reaction (GvH or HvG direction). The sequence was collected from a human patient who received an intestinal transplant. In DNA form, the CDR3 reads TGTGCCAGCAGTTTTGGCACAGGGGGCACCTATGGCTACACCTTC. This sequence encodes CASSFGTGGTYGYTF.